What follows is one TCR beta chain and its context. This specimen comes from a study of shared clonotypes between healthy human individuals. The CDR3 runs to 15 residues. Trimming cost V 3 bases and J 5 bases, with 17 bases left between them. Germline CDR1 SGDLS, CDR2 YYNGEE. Libraries were prepared by immunoSEQ multiplex PCR; TCRdb keeps only in-frame clonotypes and omits some of them. Of more than 2,000,000 clones listed, around nine tenths are singletons. The clonotype originates from a man aged 18 to 30 in good health. The rearrangement uses TRBV9 and TRBJ2-5; the D gene is possibly TRBD2 (7 bases). The sequenced sample was naive CD4+ T cells sorted from blood. Subset described: CD45RA+ positively selected. This CDR3 reads CASSEGGEPHETQYF. The CDR3 DNA is TGTGCCAGCAGCGAAGGGGGGGAACCTCATGAGACCCAGTACTTC.